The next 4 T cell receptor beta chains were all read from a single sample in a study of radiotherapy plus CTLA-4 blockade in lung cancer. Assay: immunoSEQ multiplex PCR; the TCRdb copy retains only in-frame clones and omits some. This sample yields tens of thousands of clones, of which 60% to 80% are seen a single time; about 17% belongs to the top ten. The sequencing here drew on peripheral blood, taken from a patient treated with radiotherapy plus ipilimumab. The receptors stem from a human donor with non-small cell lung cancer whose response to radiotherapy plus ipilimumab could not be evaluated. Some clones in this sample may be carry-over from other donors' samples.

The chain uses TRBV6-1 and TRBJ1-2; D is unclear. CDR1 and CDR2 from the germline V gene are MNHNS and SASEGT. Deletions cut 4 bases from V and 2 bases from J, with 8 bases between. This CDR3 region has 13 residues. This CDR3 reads CASSGQYNYGYTF. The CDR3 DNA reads TGTGCCAGCAGTGGGCAGTACAACTATGGCTACACCTTC.

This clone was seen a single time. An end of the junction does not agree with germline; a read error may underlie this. The CDR3 DNA is TGCGCCAGCACCTTGCACCGGGACAGGGGGAGCGAGCAGTACTTC. Encoded protein: CASTLHRDRGSEQYF. The V gene is TRBV5-1, the J gene TRBJ2-7; 11 bases fit TRBD1. Germline values: CDR1 SGHRS, CDR2 YFSETQ. There are 15 residues in the CDR3.

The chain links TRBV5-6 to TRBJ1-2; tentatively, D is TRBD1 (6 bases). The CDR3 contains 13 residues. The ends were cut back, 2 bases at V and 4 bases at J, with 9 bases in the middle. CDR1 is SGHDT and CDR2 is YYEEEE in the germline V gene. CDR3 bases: TGTGCCAGCAGCTTAGGACAGTTCTATGGCTACACCTTC. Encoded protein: CASSLGQFYGYTF.

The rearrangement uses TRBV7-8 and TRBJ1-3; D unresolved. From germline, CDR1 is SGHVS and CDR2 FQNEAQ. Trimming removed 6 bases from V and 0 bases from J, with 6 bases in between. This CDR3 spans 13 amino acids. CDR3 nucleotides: TGTGCCAGCAGGCAGTTCTCTGGAAACACCATATATTTT. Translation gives CASRQFSGNTIYF.